This T cell receptor (beta chain) was documented in a study of T cell repertoires in cytomegalovirus infection. Details on this clonotype: Its antigen remains unknown.

The V gene end was trimmed by 7 bases and the J gene end by 8 bases; junction bases not matched to a gene: 13. The germline gives CDR1 MDHEN, CDR2 SYDVKM. This CDR3 region has 14 residues. MiXCR, run by TCRdb on the reads, gives a single entry per CDR3 protein. The sample yields hundreds of thousands of distinct CDR3 sequences, about 30% seen once. The source of this sequence is a human donor in good health (CMV status not recorded). Some clones in this sample may be carry-over from other donors' samples. The chain combines TRBV28 with TRBJ1-2; 7 positions match TRBD1. The specimen comprised cultured PBMCs, sampled from culture after CMV antigen stimulation. The CDR3: CASMSPGQTKGYTF. As DNA, the CDR3 is TGTGCCAGCATGTCACCGGGACAGACTAAAGGCTACACCTTC.